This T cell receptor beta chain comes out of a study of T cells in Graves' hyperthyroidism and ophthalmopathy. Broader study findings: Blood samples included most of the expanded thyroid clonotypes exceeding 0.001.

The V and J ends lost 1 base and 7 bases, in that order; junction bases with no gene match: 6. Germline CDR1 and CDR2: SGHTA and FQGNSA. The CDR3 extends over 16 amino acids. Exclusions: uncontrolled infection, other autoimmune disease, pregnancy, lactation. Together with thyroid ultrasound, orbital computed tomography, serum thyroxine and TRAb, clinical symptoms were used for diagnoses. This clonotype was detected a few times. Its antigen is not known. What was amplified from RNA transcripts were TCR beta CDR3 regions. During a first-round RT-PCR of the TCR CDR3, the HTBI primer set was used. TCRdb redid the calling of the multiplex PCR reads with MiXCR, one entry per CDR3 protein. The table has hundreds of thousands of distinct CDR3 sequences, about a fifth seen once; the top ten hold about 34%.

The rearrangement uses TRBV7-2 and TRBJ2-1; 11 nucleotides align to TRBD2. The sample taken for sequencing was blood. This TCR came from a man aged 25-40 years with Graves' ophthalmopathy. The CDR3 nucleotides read TGTGCCAGCAGCTTAGAGGGACTAGCGGTACCTAATGAGCAGTTCTTC. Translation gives CASSLEGLAVPNEQFF. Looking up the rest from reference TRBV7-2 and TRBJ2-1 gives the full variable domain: GAGVSQSPSNKVTEKGKDVELRCDPISGHTALYWYRQSLGQGLEFLIYFQGNSAPDKSGLPSDRFSAERTGGSVSTLTIQRTQQEDSAVYLCASSLEGLAVPNEQFFGPGTRLTVL.